Listed here is a single T cell receptor beta chain. This clonotype was detected many times. Its antigen is still unknown. The junction departs from germline at one end; a sequencing error may be responsible. These data originate in a study of T cells in Graves' hyperthyroidism and ophthalmopathy (dated by TCRdb to the late 2010s). Notes on the research overall: Peripheral blood was sampled at the time of initial diagnosis, prior to any treatment. The paper reports TCR Vbeta CDR3 sequencing of roughly 140 peripheral blood samples: some 44 ophthalmopathy, fewer than 85 hyperthyroidism and around 17 progressor patients. Prospective prediction of ophthalmopathy was tested in an independent validation cohort of about 19 hyperthyroidism patients and around 16 patients who later progressed to ophthalmopathy. In roughly six Graves' hyperthyroidism patients, the study also compared T-cell repertoires from thyroid tissue with T-cell repertoires from blood. To identify TCR V-J signatures that set the groups apart, the researchers used a discovery cohort of roughly 100 patients, made up of under 45 with Graves' ophthalmopathy and some 58 with stable Graves' hyperthyroidism. Following sampling, methimazole starting at 30 mg daily was given to hyperthyroidism patients, and high-dose intravenous methylprednisolone was given to ophthalmopathy patients. The approximately 98 discovery patients were randomly divided into training and test sets at a 7:3 ratio.

The TCR beta CDR3 regions were amplified from RNA transcripts. The TCR CDR3 was subjected to a first round of RT-PCR using the HTBI primer set and the Qiagen OneStep RT-PCR kit. Libraries were constructed in a second round of multiplex PCR, after which size selection and purification were performed. Libraries were sequenced paired-end with 100 bp reads on an Illumina HiSeq2000. The authors' pipeline ran thus. SOAPnuke was used to process the raw data, removing reads that contained adapters or uncalled bases, had a mean Phred below 15, or lacked an exact match to the constant primer or identifier. COPE v1.2.5 was used to merge high-quality paired reads, and clonotypes were defined as unique nucleotide sequences. MiTCR v1.1 was used to align clonotypes to the IMGT TRBV, TRBD and TRBJ reference segments. The analysis was restricted to V-J combinations with a frequency above 0.0001, which together covered 99% to 99.2% of the repertoires. The TCS score was defined as F50 (clonal expansion) divided by E x V (chaos), with BLOSUM62-based TCRdist calculated between CDR3 peptides within each V-J. Welch's t-statistics and random forest reduced roughly 530 V-J features to about 13, which were used in a naive Bayes classifier (R e1071). TCRdb trimmed public reads at Q25 via fastp, called clones via MiXCR and kept in-frame beta chains. Merged by CDR3 protein, the rows form single entries marked with the most common genes and DNA. TCRdb's processing, not the study's, gives the V and J calls here. In this sample the table shows about 640,000 distinct CDR3 sequences, about a fifth of which occur a single time. The ten top clones hold 34% of the sample.

The paper's findings and limits, for the study overall: No statistical method was used to set the sample size in advance, and investigators knew the group allocation. During validation, the model predicted progression to ophthalmopathy a median of approximately 7 months ahead of onset, with 70.59% sensitivity and 72% to 80% specificity. A model built on a 13 V-J signature distinguished ophthalmopathy from stable hyperthyroidism, reaching roughly 88% sensitivity and under 84% specificity in cross-validation and 80%/75% in testing. Blood samples also contained most of the expanded thyroid clonotypes (frequency above 0.001), which suggests that blood repertoires may reflect thyroid immune responses.

The CDR3, cysteine through phenylalanine, is 15 amino acids long. Only CDR3 DNA is held: 45 bases, read in frame from base 1. CDR1 and CDR2 are read off the germline V gene as SNHLY and FYNNEI. In the ophthalmopathy patients, disease was moderately to severely active, with a Clinical Activity Score of 3 or more, a NOSPECS grade of 4 or more, and a duration of less than 3 months. The study excluded patients with uncontrolled infections, other autoimmune diseases, pregnancy or lactation. Clinical symptoms, serum thyroxine and TRAb, thyroid ultrasound, and orbital computed tomography formed the basis for the diagnoses. PBMCs were separated from under 12 ml of fresh peripheral blood using Ficoll-Paque density gradient centrifugation. Total RNA was extracted with Trizol reagent, and quality was checked on an Agilent 2100 Bioanalyzer.

The sequenced material came from blood. The receptor was isolated from a man under 40 with Graves' ophthalmopathy. The V and J segments used are TRBV2 and TRBJ2-7, with 7 bases aligning to TRBD1. The sequence in DNA is TGTGCCAGCAGCGAAGGTCGGGACAGTTTCTACGAGCAGTACTTC. Translated, this gives CASSEGRDSFYEQYF.